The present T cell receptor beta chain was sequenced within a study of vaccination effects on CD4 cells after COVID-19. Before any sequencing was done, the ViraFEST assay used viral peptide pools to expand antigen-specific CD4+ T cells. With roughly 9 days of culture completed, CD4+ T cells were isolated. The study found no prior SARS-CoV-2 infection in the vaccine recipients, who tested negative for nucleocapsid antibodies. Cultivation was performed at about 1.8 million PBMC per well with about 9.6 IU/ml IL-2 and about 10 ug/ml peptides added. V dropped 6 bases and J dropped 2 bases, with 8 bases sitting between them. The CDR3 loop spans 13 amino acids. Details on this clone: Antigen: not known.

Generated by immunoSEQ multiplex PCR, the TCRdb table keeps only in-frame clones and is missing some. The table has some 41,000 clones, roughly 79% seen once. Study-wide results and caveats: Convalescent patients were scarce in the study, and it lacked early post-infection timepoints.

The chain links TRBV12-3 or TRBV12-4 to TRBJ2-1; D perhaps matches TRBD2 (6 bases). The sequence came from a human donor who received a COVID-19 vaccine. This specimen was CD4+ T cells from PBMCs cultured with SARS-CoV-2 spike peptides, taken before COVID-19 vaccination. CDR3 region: CASSSGAYNEQFF. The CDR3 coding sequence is TGTGCCAGCAGCTCGGGAGCCTACAATGAGCAGTTCTTC.